This T cell receptor beta chain was obtained from a study of metastatic and nonmetastatic thyroid tumors (dated by TCRdb to the early 2020s). Study-wide context: For patients with malignant and with benign thyroid disease, the researchers compared repertoires between peripheral blood samples and tumor or nodule tissue samples. Points the paper makes about the study in general: TCR beta diversity was reported as significantly higher in malignant tumors than in benign nodules, in both blood and tumor samples.

This clone is considered medium-sized (0.01 to 0.1%). Its antigen has not been determined. No base-level quality is on record; no much larger clone is a single base apart. No treatment had been received by any patient before thyroid surgery. Patient clinical samples collected from 2012 to 2018 were retrospectively analysed using T-cell receptor beta sequencing. Per the germline V gene, KGHDR is the CDR1 and SFDVKD is the CDR2. The germline V end is reduced by 4 bases and the J end by 9 bases; junction bases left unmatched: 5. From the cysteine through the phenylalanine, the CDR3 covers 14 amino acids. The only DNA kept is the CDR3, 42 bases in frame from the first base. Libraries came from PCR. The sequencer listed for this sample is Illumina HiSeq 4000. High-throughput sequencing was used to profile the TCR beta-chain CDR3 region of every patient. The authors' analysis ran thus. The researchers built a classifier to tell apart papillary thyroid cancer patients with distant metastasis, based on CDR3 differences among clinicopathological groups. The Shannon index was used to measure repertoire diversity, and the Morisita-Horn index was used to measure how similar tumor and blood repertoires were. TCRdb itself trimmed the public reads at Q25 with fastp, ran MiXCR and retained productive beta chains. The V and J calls follow TCRdb's processing rather than the paper's. Here the sample has 27,000 or so clones; around a quarter occur a single time. The ten biggest clones cover roughly 5.6% of the sample.

The receptor was isolated from a female donor with papillary thyroid cancer or a benign thyroid nodule (not recorded which). Some clones in this sample may be carry-over from other donors' samples. This chain joins TRBV24-1 to TRBJ1-5; 10 bases in the middle match TRBD1. Specimen: blood. The sequence in DNA is TGTGCCACCAGTGAGGGGGACAGGGGAATGCCCCAGCATTTT. Translated, this is CATSEGDRGMPQHF.